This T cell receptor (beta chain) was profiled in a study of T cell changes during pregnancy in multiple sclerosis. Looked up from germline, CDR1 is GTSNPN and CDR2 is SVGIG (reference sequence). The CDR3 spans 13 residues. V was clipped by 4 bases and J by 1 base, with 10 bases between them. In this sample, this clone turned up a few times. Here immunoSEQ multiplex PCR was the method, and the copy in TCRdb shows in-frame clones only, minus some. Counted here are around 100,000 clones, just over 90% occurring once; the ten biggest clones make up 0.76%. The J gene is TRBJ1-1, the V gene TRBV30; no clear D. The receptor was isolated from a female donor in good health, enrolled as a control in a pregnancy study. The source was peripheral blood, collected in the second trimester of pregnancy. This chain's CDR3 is CAWIFATNTEAFF. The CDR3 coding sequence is TGTGCCTGGATCTTCGCTACGAACACTGAAGCTTTCTTT.